The next 28 T cell receptor beta chains were all read from a single sample in a study of blood T cells in healthy people across ages. The use of a sample-barcoded 5' primer and a J-beta primer mix characterized a second PCR of about 7 to 12 cycles. TCRdb fed the 5' RACE reads into MiXCR, producing one record per CDR3 protein. Seen here are some 1.4 million distinct CDR3 sequences, around 39% observed once, and the top ten hold roughly 7.7%. Specimen: blood. These receptors were taken from a woman aged 18-29 years in good health.

The V call is TRBV19, the J call TRBJ1-1; D is possibly TRBD1 (6 bases). V dropped 1 base and J dropped 3 bases, with 18 bases sitting between them. This CDR3 spans 17 amino acids. The germline CDR1 and CDR2 sequences are LNHDA and SQIVND (reference sequence). In DNA form, the CDR3 reads TGTGCCAGTAGTATAGGGAGAATGCGGGGGCTGGACACTGAAGCTTTCTTT. Protein: CASSIGRMRGLDTEAFF.

This clonotype was seen a few times. The chain employs TRBV20-1 and TRBJ1-1; the match to TRBD1 covers 8 bases. The germline gives CDR1 DFQATT, CDR2 SNEGSKA (reference sequence). The ends lost 0 bases at V and 6 bases at J; junction bases unmatched: 12. The CDR3 length is 16 residues. CDR3 nucleotides: TGCAGTGCTAGAGATCAATTAGCAGGGGGCGCCCCTGAAGCTTTCTTT. As protein: CSARDQLAGGAPEAFF.

V gene TRBV5-1 combines with J gene TRBJ1-1; 9 bases map to TRBD1. V was pared by 4 bases and J by 4 bases, with 8 bases of the junction left unmatched. This CDR3 has 15 amino acids. Germline lookup yields CDR1 SGHRS and CDR2 YFSETQ. This CDR3 reads CASSLRQDRGTEAFF. Here the CDR3 DNA reads TGCGCCAGCAGCCTTCGGCAGGACAGGGGCACTGAAGCTTTCTTT.

This clonotype came up a few times. This chain connects TRBV25-1 to TRBJ1-2, with D tentatively TRBD1 (6 bases). V was clipped by 1 base and J by 1 base, with 10 bases between them. The CDR3 extends over 15 amino acids. Germline-derived CDR1 and CDR2 are MGHDK and SYGVNS. CDR3 in amino acids: CASSESAGVNYGYTF. CDR3 DNA: TGTGCCAGCAGTGAATCGGCAGGGGTTAACTATGGCTACACCTTC.

The CDR3 protein is CASRSIAGGPSNEQFF. The DNA for the CDR3 is TGTGCCAGCAGATCTATAGCGGGAGGGCCGAGCAATGAGCAGTTCTTC. The chain joins TRBV6-6 to TRBJ2-1, with 11 nucleotides matching TRBD2. Germline V CDR1 and CDR2: MNHNY, SVGAGI (reference sequence). CDR3 length equals 16 residues. V shed 6 bases, J shed 6 bases, and the junction held 10 bases outside the gene matches.

This chain links TRBV7-2 with TRBJ2-4; 10 bases map to TRBD2. Matching the DNA end better, TRBJ2-7 makes the J call doubtful. The CDR3 has 15 amino acids. The germline V gene encodes CDR1 SGHTA and CDR2 FQGNSA. DNA of the CDR3: TGTGCCAGCAGCTTACAGGGGACTAGCGTATACGAGCAGTACTTC. The encoded protein is CASSLQGTSVYEQYF.

The chain recombines TRBV6-5 with TRBJ1-6; D perhaps matches TRBD1 (6 bases). CDR3 length equals 16 residues. Per the germline V gene, CDR1 is MNHEY and CDR2 is SVGAGI. The V and J ends lost 4 bases and 7 bases respectively, with 17 bases between them. In DNA, the CDR3 is TGTGCCAGCAGTTTGGGAAGGGACACCTCCAATTCACCCCTCCACTTT. Translation gives CASSLGRDTSNSPLHF.

The chain combines TRBV3-1 with TRBJ2-1, with D maybe TRBD2 (6 bases). The CDR3 spans 17 residues. Trimming shortened V by 1 base and J by 2 bases, and 15 bases separated the two germline ends. Germline V lookup: CDR1 LGHDT, CDR2 YNNKEL (reference sequence). CDR3: CASSQGEGTPPYNEQFF. CDR3 DNA: TGTGCCAGCAGCCAAGGGGAAGGGACTCCTCCCTACAATGAGCAGTTCTTC.

This clonotype has a count of ten or more. V and J are TRBV5-8 and TRBJ2-1; 7 bases are a match to TRBD2. The junction had 16 bases not matched to a gene; V was cut back by 2 bases and J by 5 bases. This CDR3 contains 18 residues. The V gene's germline CDR1 is SGHTS and CDR2 YDEGEE. Here the CDR3 DNA reads TGTGCCAGCAGCTTACTGGGCGGGAGAGACCCCTGGGACAATGAGCAGTTCTTC. It encodes CASSLLGGRDPWDNEQFF. Full variable domain (outside the CDR3, taken from reference TRBV5-8 and TRBJ2-1): EAGVTQSPTHLIKTRGQQATLRCSPISGHTSVYWYQQALGLGLQFLLWYDEGEERNRGNFPPRFSGRQFPNYSSELNVNALELEDSALYLCASSLLGGRDPWDNEQFFGPGTRLTVL.

The chain carries TRBV7-9 and TRBJ1-2; D unresolved. This CDR3 comprises 11 residues. The V and J ends lost 5 bases and 8 bases respectively, with 9 bases between them. Germline lookup yields CDR1 SEHNR and CDR2 FQNEAQ (reference sequence). As DNA, the CDR3 is TGTGCCAGCAGCCGTTCTCGGGGCTACACCTTC. This sequence encodes CASSRSRGYTF. The entire variable domain, with the rest obtained from reference TRBV7-9 and TRBJ1-2, is as follows: DTGVSQNPRHKITKRGQNVTFRCDPISEHNRLYWYRQTLGQGPEFLTYFQNEAQLEKSRLLSDRFSAERPKGSFSTLEIQRTEQGDSAMYLCASSRSRGYTFGSGTRLTVV.

The rearrangement links TRBV14 to TRBJ2-7; possibly TRBD2 for D (6 bases). V was cut by 5 bases and J by 0 bases, with 14 bases left in between. From germline, CDR1 is SGHDN and CDR2 FVKESK. There are 15 residues in the CDR3. The CDR3 DNA reads as TGTGCCAGCAGCGCGGGGCCTTCGCTCTCCTACGAGCAGTACTTC. Encoded protein: CASSAGPSLSYEQYF.

This clonotype showed up just a few times. The rearrangement links TRBV2 to TRBJ2-5, with 10 positions matching TRBD1. Germline loops: CDR1 SNHLY, CDR2 FYNNEI. The CDR3 totals 16 residues. V gave up 6 bases and J gave up 5 bases; unmatched junction bases: 12. The CDR3 loop reads CASRVTRDRGRETQYF. CDR3 DNA sequence: TGTGCCAGCAGGGTTACCCGGGACAGGGGAAGGGAGACCCAGTACTTC.

The rearrangement links TRBV30 to TRBJ2-3; D not certain. The CDR3 extends over 11 amino acids. Trimming removed 5 bases from V and 1 base from J, with 4 bases in between. Germline V gene sequence: CDR1 GTSNPN, CDR2 SVGIG (reference sequence). CDR3 region: CAWQRTDTQYF. As DNA, the CDR3 is TGTGCCTGGCAACGCACAGATACGCAGTATTTT.

In this sample, this clonotype turned up once. The V gene is TRBV11-3, the J gene TRBJ1-1; 12 bases align to TRBD1. This CDR3 spans 17 amino acids. Looked up from germline, CDR1 is SGHNT and CDR2 is YENEEA. With V trimmed by 3 bases and J by 5 bases, 10 bases remained unmatched. The CDR3 DNA sequence: TGTGCCAGCAGCTTGACCCTCCGGGACAGGGGGCAAACTGAAGCTTTCTTT. This encodes CASSLTLRDRGQTEAFF. The full variable domain, rest sourced from reference TRBV11-3 and TRBJ1-1, is EAGVVQSPRYKIIEKKQPVAFWCNPISGHNTLYWYLQNLGQGPELLIRYENEEAVDDSQLPKDRFSAERLKGVDSTLKIQPAELGDSAVYLCASSLTLRDRGQTEAFFGQGTRLTVV.

This clonotype was observed once. The V and J genes are TRBV20-1 and TRBJ2-2, with D tentatively TRBD1 (6 bases). The CDR3 covers 16 residues. CDR1 is DFQATT, CDR2 SNEGSKA, per germline (reference sequence). V was pared by 0 bases and J by 2 bases, with 13 bases between. CDR3 nucleotide sequence: TGCAGTGCTAGAGATCCAAGGACAGTTAACACCGGGGAGCTGTTTTTT. It is translated as CSARDPRTVNTGELFF.

This chain connects TRBV15 to TRBJ1-2, with 9 bases that match TRBD1. From germline, CDR1 is LNHNV and CDR2 YYDKDF (reference sequence). Trimming removed 1 base from V and 7 bases from J; junction bases left unmatched: 4. The CDR3 contains 14 residues. CDR3: CATSRGTGDGGYTF. Written as DNA, the CDR3 is TGTGCCACCAGCAGAGGGACAGGGGACGGTGGCTACACCTTC.

The V gene is TRBV7-9, the J gene TRBJ1-5, with D possibly matching TRBD1 (6 bases). The V end was cut by 1 base, the J end by 2 bases, with 12 bases between. The V gene's germline CDR1 is SEHNR and CDR2 FQNEAQ (reference sequence). The CDR3 loop spans 16 amino acids. The CDR3 is CASSLGQGTGNQPQHF. The CDR3 nucleotides read TGTGCCAGCAGCTTAGGGCAGGGGACGGGCAATCAGCCCCAGCATTTT.

This clonotype showed up just a few times. The chain links TRBV11-1 to TRBJ1-2; TRBD1 matches 7 bases. This CDR3 contains 13 residues. Germline CDR1 and CDR2: SGHAT and FQDESV (reference sequence). V gave up 7 bases and J gave up 8 bases; unmatched junction bases: 10. DNA for the CDR3: TGTGCCAGCAACCAACAGGGGCCGGAGGGCTACACCTTC. It is translated as CASNQQGPEGYTF.

This clonotype was observed a few times. The rearrangement uses TRBV7-3 and TRBJ1-2; TRBD1 matches at 7 bases. V lost 2 bases to trimming and J lost 6 bases; unmatched junction nucleotides: 6. The CDR3 sequence is 14 residues long. CDR1 is SGHTA and CDR2 is FQGTGA in the germline V gene. CDR3 loop: CASSLSGGTDGYTF. CDR3 nucleotides: TGTGCCAGCAGCTTATCGGGCGGGACAGATGGCTACACCTTC.

This clonotype was observed a few times. The J gene is TRBJ2-7, the V gene TRBV29-1, with 8 positions matching TRBD1. After removal of 0 bases from V and 4 bases from J, the junction contained 11 bases not matched to a gene. Germline assignment: CDR1 SQVTM and CDR2 ANQGSEA. The CDR3 loop spans 16 amino acids. This CDR3 reads CSVEDSRQGAEYEQYF. The CDR3 DNA reads TGCAGCGTTGAAGATAGTAGGCAGGGGGCTGAGTACGAGCAGTACTTC.

V is TRBV28 and J is TRBJ1-6; maybe TRBD1 (6 bases). This CDR3 has 21 residues. Germline CDR1 is MDHEN and CDR2 is SYDVKM. V was pared by 3 bases and J by 0 bases, with 24 bases between. CDR3 region: CASSLSGGAATKSSYNSPLHF. The CDR3 nucleotides are TGTGCCAGCAGTTTGAGTGGGGGGGCTGCGACCAAGAGCTCCTATAATTCACCCCTCCACTTT. Combining the CDR3 with reference TRBV28 and TRBJ1-6 gives the whole variable domain DVKVTQSSRYLVKRTGEKVFLECVQDMDHENMFWYRQDPGLGLRLIYFSYDVKMKEKGDIPEGYSVSREKKERFSLILESASTNQTSMYLCASSLSGGAATKSSYNSPLHFGNGTRLTVT.

In its sample, this clonotype was seen a few times. The CDR3 protein is CASSSPQFYEQYF. The CDR3 DNA is TGTGCCAGCAGCAGCCCGCAGTTCTACGAGCAGTACTTC. The V call is TRBV7-2, the J call TRBJ2-4; D gene ambiguous. Judging by the DNA end, TRBJ2-7 fits better; the J call may be wrong. From germline, CDR1 is SGHTA and CDR2 FQGNSA. The length of the CDR3 is 13 residues.

This clonotype was observed a handful of times. This sequence joins TRBV11-2 and TRBJ1-2, with 7 bases matching TRBD1. Germline V gene data show CDR1 as SGHAT and CDR2 as FQNNGV. This CDR3 region has 15 residues. V trimming: 3 bases; J trimming: 3 bases; junction bases outside the gene matches: 7. The DNA for the CDR3 is TGTGCCAGCAGCTTCGGGACAGCTACTTACTATGGCTACACCTTC. Its translation: CASSFGTATYYGYTF.

This clonotype was seen at least ten times. J is TRBJ2-7 and V is TRBV12-3 or TRBV12-4, with TRBD2 matching 7 bases. This CDR3 comprises 13 residues. Unmatched junction bases numbered 6, after V lost 3 bases and J lost 7 bases. CDR3 in amino acids: CASSFTEGGEQYF. DNA of the CDR3: TGTGCCAGCAGTTTTACAGAGGGAGGGGAGCAGTACTTC.

The chain joins TRBV27 to TRBJ1-4; weak D call: TRBD1 (5 bases). Looked up from germline, CDR1 is MNHEY and CDR2 is SMNVEV (reference sequence). V was clipped by 0 bases and J by 7 bases, with 6 bases between them. This CDR3 region has 13 residues. In DNA form, the CDR3 reads TGTGCCAGCAGTTTATCGAGGGGTGAAAAACTGTTTTTT. It is translated as CASSLSRGEKLFF.

This chain links TRBV27 with TRBJ1-5; D remains unclear. The CDR3 runs 13 residues. CDR1 and CDR2 from the germline V gene are MNHEY and SMNVEV (reference sequence). V was pared by 5 bases and J by 6 bases, with 11 bases between. This CDR3 is CASSVSTSQPQHF. CDR3 in DNA: TGTGCCAGCAGTGTGTCGACCAGTCAGCCCCAGCATTTT.

V and J are TRBV6-5 and TRBJ2-5; tentatively, D is TRBD2 (5 bases). Trimming shortened V by 8 bases and J by 1 base, and 14 bases separated the two germline ends. The CDR3 runs to 14 residues. The germline V gene encodes CDR1 MNHEY and CDR2 SVGAGI. This CDR3 reads CASYPSGSQETQYF. The CDR3 bases are TGTGCCAGCTACCCATCGGGGTCCCAAGAGACCCAGTACTTC.

V gene TRBV15 combines with J gene TRBJ2-2; 14 nucleotides line up with TRBD2. CDR3 length: 18 residues. V lost 5 bases to trimming and J lost 2 bases; unmatched junction nucleotides: 7. Germline CDR1 and CDR2: LNHNV and YYDKDF (reference sequence). For the CDR3, the DNA is TGTGCCACCAGCGGATTGGGACTAGCGGGAGTAAACACCGGGGAGCTGTTTTTT. Translated, it gives CATSGLGLAGVNTGELFF. Full variable domain (outside the CDR3, taken from reference TRBV15 and TRBJ2-2): DAMVIQNPRYQVTQFGKPVTLSCSQTLNHNVMYWYQQKSSQAPKLLFHYYDKDFNNEADTPDNFQSRRPNTSFCFLDIRSPGLGDTAMYLCATSGLGLAGVNTGELFFGEGSRLTVL.